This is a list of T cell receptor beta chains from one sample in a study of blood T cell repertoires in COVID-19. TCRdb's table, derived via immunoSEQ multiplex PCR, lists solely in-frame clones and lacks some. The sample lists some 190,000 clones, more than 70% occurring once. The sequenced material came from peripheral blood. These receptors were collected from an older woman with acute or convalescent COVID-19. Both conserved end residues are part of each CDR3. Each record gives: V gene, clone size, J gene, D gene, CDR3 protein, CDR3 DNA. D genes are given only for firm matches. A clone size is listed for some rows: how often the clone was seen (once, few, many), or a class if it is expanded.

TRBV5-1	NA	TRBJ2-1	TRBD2	CASSKGGQRGNEQFF	TGCGCCAGCAGCAAGGGAGGGCAAAGAGGGAATGAGCAGTTCTTC
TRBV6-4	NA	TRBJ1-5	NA	CASKEGEMSNQPQHF	TGTGCCAGCAAAGAGGGAGAGATGAGCAATCAGCCCCAGCATTTT
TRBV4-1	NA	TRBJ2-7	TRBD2	CASSQGLAVYSYEQYF	TGCGCCAGCAGCCAAGGACTAGCGGTGTACTCCTACGAGCAGTACTTC
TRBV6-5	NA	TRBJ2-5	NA	CASSYSNSLLETQYF	TGTGCCAGCAGTTACTCGAATAGCTTGTTGGAGACCCAGTACTTC
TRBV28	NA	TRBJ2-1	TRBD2	CASRLGLAGGNEQFF	TGTGCCAGCAGACTCGGACTAGCGGGAGGTAATGAGCAGTTCTTC
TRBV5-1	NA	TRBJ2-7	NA	CASSLAAGTYEQYF	TGCGCCAGCAGCTTGGCAGCGGGTACCTACGAGCAGTACTTC
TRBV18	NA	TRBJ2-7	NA	CASSPDTYEQYF	TGTGCCAGCTCACCGGACACCTACGAGCAGTACTTC
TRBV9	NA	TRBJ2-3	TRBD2	CASSPRLAGENTQYF	TGTGCCAGCAGCCCGAGGCTAGCGGGAGAGAATACGCAGTATTTT
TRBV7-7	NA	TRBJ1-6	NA	CASSLSGNSPLHF	TGTGCTAGCAGCTTAAGCGGGAATTCACCCCTCCACTTT
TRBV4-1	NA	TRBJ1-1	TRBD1	CASSQHRDRPNLNTEAFF	TGCGCCAGCAGCCAGCACCGGGACAGGCCCAATTTGAACACTGAAGCTTTCTTT
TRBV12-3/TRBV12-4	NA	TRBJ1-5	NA	CASSLGADTLHF	TGTGCCAGCAGTTTAGGGGCGGACACCTTGCATTTT
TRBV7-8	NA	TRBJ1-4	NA	CASSFRRLGRATNEKLFF	TGTGCCAGCAGCTTCCGTCGACTAGGCAGGGCAACTAATGAAAAACTGTTTTTT
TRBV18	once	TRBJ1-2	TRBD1	CASSPLQGNYGYTF	TGTGCCAGCTCACCTTTACAGGGGAACTATGGCTACACCTTC
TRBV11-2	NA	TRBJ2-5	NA	CASSFSVRETQYF	TGTGCCAGCAGCTTCTCGGTGCGGGAGACCCAGTACTTC
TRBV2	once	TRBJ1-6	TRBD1	CASIKRGTGDSPLHF	TGTGCCAGCATCAAAAGGGGGACAGGGGATTCACCCCTCCACTTT
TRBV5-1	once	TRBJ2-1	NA	CASSLAAAGWNEQFF	TGCGCCAGCAGCTTGGCCGCCGCGGGTTGGAATGAGCAGTTCTTC
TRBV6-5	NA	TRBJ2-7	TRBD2	CASSDGGGYEQYF	TGTGCCAGCAGCGACGGGGGGGGATACGAGCAGTACTTC
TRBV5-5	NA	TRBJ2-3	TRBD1	CASSLEGQGADTQYF	TGTGCCAGCAGCTTGGAGGGACAGGGGGCGGATACGCAGTATTTT
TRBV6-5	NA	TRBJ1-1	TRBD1	CASSLTGGGGAEAFF	TGTGCCAGCAGTTTGACAGGGGGCGGAGGGGCTGAAGCTTTCTTT
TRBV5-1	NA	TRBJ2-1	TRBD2	CASSFRLGLAAPSLSYNEQFF	TGCGCCAGCAGCTTTCGACTTGGACTAGCGGCTCCTTCCTTATCCTACAATGAGCAGTTCTTC
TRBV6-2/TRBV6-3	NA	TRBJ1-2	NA	CASSYSHHSIRQDGYTF	TGTGCCAGCAGTTACTCCCATCACTCCATTAGACAGGATGGCTACACCTTC
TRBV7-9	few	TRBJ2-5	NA	CASSQGAAKTQYF	TGTGCCAGCAGCCAAGGGGCGGCGAAGACCCAGTACTTC
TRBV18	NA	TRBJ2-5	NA	CASSKAGSSGETQYF	TGTGCCAGCTCCAAGGCGGGGTCGTCCGGTGAGACCCAGTACTTC